The clone carrying this T cell receptor beta chain was observed a handful of times. The antigen is unknown. MiXCR, run by TCRdb on the 5' RACE reads, gives a single entry per CDR3 protein. The sample includes about 220,000 distinct CDR3 sequences, roughly 3.3% of them seen just once. The sample originates from a study of T cells after yellow fever vaccination. The germline gives CDR1 LGHNA, CDR2 YSLEER. The ends were cut back, 2 bases at V and 4 bases at J, with 14 bases in the middle. This CDR3 comprises 15 residues. Findings and caveats of the study: Reappearance after the booster was seen for most primary-vaccination clones, at 96% CD4 and around 90% CD8. Contamination by abundant bulk-population clonotypes could be present in FACS-sorted repertoires. The secondary T-cell response peaked on day 5, not day 15, but was weaker.

This sequence originates from a man younger than 35 who received the YFV17D yellow fever vaccine. The material sequenced was CD4+ T cells sorted from PBMCs, taken 10 days after the yellow fever booster vaccination. This chain links TRBV4-3 with TRBJ1-2; no definite D call. CDR3 in DNA: TGCGCCAGCAGCCAACAGACCCCCGCTGTCTATGGCTACACCTTC. This translates into CASSQQTPAVYGYTF.